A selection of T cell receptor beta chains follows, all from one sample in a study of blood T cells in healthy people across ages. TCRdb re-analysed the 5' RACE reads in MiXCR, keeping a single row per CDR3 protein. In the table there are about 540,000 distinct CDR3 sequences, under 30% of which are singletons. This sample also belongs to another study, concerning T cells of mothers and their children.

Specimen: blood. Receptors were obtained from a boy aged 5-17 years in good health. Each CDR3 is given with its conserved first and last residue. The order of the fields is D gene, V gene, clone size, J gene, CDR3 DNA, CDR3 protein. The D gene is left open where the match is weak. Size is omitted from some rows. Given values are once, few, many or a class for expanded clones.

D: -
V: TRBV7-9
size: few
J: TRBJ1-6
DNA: TGTGCCAGCAGCTCCGGGACACCCGGGTGGGATTCACCCCTCCACTTT
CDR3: CASSSGTPGWDSPLHF

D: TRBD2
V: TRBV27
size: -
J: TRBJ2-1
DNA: TGTGCCAGCAGTCTAACGGGGACTAGCCCCATCTACAATGAGCAGTTCTTC
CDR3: CASSLTGTSPIYNEQFF

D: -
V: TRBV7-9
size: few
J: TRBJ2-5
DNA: TGTGCCATTGGACACCAAGAGACCCAGTACTTC
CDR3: CAIGHQETQYF

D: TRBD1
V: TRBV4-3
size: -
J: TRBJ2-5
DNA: TGCGCCAGCAGCCAAGATGAGGCAGGGGGCATGGAGACCCAGTACTTC
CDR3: CASSQDEAGGMETQYF

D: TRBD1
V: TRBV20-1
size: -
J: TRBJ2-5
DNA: TGCAGTGCTTGGGACAGGGGAGAGACCCAGTACTTC
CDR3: CSAWDRGETQYF

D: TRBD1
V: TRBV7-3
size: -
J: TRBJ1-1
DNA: TGTGCCAGCAGCTTAGGGACAGGGGTCACTGAAGCTTTCTTT
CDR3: CASSLGTGVTEAFF

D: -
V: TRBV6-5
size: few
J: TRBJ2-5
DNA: TGTGCCAGCAGTTACTCGACCAAGACTAGCCAAGAGACCCAGTACTTC
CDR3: CASSYSTKTSQETQYF

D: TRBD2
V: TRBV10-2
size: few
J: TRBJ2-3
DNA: TGCGCCACCGGGACTAGCCGGGCAGATACGCAGTATTTT
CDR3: CATGTSRADTQYF

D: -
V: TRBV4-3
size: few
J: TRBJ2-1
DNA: TGCGCCAGCAGCCAAGATAGGGTCTATGAGCAGTTCTTC
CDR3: CASSQDRVYEQFF

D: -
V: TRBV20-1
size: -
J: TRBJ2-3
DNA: TGCAGTTTTACAGGGTTCCCAGATACGCGGTATTTT
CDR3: CSFTGFPDTRYF

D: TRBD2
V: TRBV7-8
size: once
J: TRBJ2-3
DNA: TGTGCCAGTCATCGCTTTAGCGGGGGGCCTCGAGATACGCAGTATTTT
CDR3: CASHRFSGGPRDTQYF

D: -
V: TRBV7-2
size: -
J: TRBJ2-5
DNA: TGTGCCAGCAGCAAGCGTATAGGGTACCAAGAGACCCAGTACTTC
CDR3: CASSKRIGYQETQYF

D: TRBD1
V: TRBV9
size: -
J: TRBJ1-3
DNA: TGTGCCAGCAGTGAAATCCCGGGACAGGGGTCTGGAAACACCATATATTTT
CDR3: CASSEIPGQGSGNTIYF

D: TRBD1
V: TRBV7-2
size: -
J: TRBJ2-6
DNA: TGTGCCAGCAGCGAGGTCGGGACAGGGAATGGGGCCAACGTCCTGACTTTC
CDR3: CASSEVGTGNGANVLTF

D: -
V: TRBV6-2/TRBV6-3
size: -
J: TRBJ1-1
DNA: TGTGCCAGCAGTTTCATGACCGCCAAAACCATGAACACTGAAGCTTTCTTT
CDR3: CASSFMTAKTMNTEAFF

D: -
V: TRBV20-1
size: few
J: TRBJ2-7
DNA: TGCAGTGCTAGGACGAGGAGCTCTTGGGAGCGCGAGCAGTACTTC
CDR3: CSARTRSSWEREQYF

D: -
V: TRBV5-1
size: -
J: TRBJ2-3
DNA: TGCGCCAGCAGGACCACGACAGGAGTTAGCACAGATACGCAGTATTTT
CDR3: CASRTTTGVSTDTQYF

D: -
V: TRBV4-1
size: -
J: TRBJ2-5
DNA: TGTGCCAGCAGCCAAGATTTGGGGGCGCGGGAGACCCAGTACTTC
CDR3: CASSQDLGARETQYF

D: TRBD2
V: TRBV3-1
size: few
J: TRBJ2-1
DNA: TGTGCCAGCAGCCAAGTAGCGGGGTCCTACAATGAGCAGTTCTTC
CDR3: CASSQVAGSYNEQFF

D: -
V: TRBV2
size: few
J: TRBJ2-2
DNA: TGTGCCAGCAGTGAGGTCAGTCTGGCCGAGTGGAGTTTAATCGGGGAGCTGTTTTTT
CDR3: CASSEVSLAEWSLIGELFF

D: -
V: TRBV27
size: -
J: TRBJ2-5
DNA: TGTGCCAGCAGTACTGGGCCCTGGAGGGGGTCTGGCGAGACCCAGTACTTC
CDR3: CASSTGPWRGSGETQYF

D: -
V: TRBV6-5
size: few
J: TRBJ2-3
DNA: TGTGCCAGCAGCCCTAGTAGTCAGGGGGATACGCAGTATTTT
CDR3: CASSPSSQGDTQYF

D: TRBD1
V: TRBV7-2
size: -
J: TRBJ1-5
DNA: TGTGCCAGCAGCTTTCCAGGGGGCAGTACTCAGCCCCAGCATTTT
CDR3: CASSFPGGSTQPQHF

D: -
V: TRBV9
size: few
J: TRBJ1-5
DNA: TGTGCCAGCAGCGCGCAGGGAGAGGAGGGCAATCAGCCCCAGCATTTT
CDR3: CASSAQGEEGNQPQHF

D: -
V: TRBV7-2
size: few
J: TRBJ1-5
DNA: TGTGCCAGCAGCTTAGCGCTTCCGGGTCGCCAGCCCCAGCATTTT
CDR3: CASSLALPGRQPQHF

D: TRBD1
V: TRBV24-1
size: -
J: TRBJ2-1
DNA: TGTGCCACCAGTGGAGACAGGGGGTTCGAGGATGAGCAGTTCTTC
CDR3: CATSGDRGFEDEQFF

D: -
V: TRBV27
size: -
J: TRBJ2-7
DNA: TGTGCCAGCAGTTCTCTAGACTCCTACGAGCAGTCCTTC
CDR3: CASSSLDSYEQSF

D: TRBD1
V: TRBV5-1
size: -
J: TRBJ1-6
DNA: TGCGCCAGCAGCTTTTCGACAGGGGAAAATTCACCCCTCCACTTT
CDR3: CASSFSTGENSPLHF

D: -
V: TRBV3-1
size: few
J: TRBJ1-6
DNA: TGTGCCAGCAGCCAAGCAGGGGCAAATTCACCCCTCCACTTT
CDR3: CASSQAGANSPLHF

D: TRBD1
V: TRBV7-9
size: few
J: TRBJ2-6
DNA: TGTGCCAGCAGCCCGAGGACAGGGCACAACTCTGGGGCCAACGTCCTGACTTTC
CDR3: CASSPRTGHNSGANVLTF

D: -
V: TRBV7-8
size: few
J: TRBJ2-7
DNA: TGTGCCAGCACCGAACAGGGAGAAGGCTACGAGCAGTACTTC
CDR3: CASTEQGEGYEQYF

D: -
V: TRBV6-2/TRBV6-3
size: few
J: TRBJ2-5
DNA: TGTGCCAGCAGTACTTACGACCGAGGGGGGGAGACCCAGTACTTC
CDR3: CASSTYDRGGETQYF

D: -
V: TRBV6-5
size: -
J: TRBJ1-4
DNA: TGTGCCAGCAGTTACGGACAGTTAAATGAAAAACTGTTTTTT
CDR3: CASSYGQLNEKLFF

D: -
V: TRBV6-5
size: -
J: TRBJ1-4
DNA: TGTGCCAGCAGTTCGAACAGGATTTCTAATGAAAAACTGTTTTTT
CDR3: CASSSNRISNEKLFF

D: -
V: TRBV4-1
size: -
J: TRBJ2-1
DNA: TGCGCCAGCAGCCGAGGGTCCTGGGCGGCGGGGTCCTACAATGAGCAGTTCTTC
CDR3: CASSRGSWAAGSYNEQFF

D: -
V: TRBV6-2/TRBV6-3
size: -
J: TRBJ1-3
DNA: TGTGCCAGCACCGAAGATCGGGCTTATGGAAACACCATATATTTT
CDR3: CASTEDRAYGNTIYF

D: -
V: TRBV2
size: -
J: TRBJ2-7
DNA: TGTGCCAGCAGTGGAGACAGCTACTACGAGCAGTACTTC
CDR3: CASSGDSYYEQYF

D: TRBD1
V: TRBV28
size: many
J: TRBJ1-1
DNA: TGTGCCAGCAGTTGGGCGGCCAGGGGGCCCGTTAGGGGGGGAAATGACGCTTTCTTT
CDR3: CASSWAARGPVRGGNDAFF

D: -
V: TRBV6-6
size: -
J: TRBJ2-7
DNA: TGTGCCAGCAGTTCAAGCGAGTCGGGCGAGCAGTACTTC
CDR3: CASSSSESGEQYF

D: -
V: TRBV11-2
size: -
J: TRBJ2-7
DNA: TGTGCCAGCAGCTTAACGCGTCAAAGCTCCTACGAGCAGTACTTC
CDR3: CASSLTRQSSYEQYF

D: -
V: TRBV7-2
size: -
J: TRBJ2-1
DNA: TGTGCCAGCAGCTTAGATCTTCGGGAGAGCTCCTACAATGAGCAGTTCTTC
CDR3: CASSLDLRESSYNEQFF

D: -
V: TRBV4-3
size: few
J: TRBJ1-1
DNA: TGCGCCAGCAGCCAGGATCCGGGTTACAACACTGAAGCTTTCTTT
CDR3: CASSQDPGYNTEAFF

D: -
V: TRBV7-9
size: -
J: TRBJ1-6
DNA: TGTGCCAGCAGCTTAGGGGACACCGATTCACCCCTCCACTTT
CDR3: CASSLGDTDSPLHF

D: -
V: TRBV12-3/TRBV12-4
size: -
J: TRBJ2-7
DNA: TGTGCCAGCAGCTATGACATCTACGAGCAGTACTTC
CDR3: CASSYDIYEQYF

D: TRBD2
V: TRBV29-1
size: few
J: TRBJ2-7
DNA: TGCAGCGTTGAGGGTCCCGGGAGCGGGGGGGCCTTCGAGCAGTACTTC
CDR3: CSVEGPGSGGAFEQYF

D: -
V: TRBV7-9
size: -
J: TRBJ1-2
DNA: TGTGCCAGCAGCCTATACATTTATGGCTACACCTTC
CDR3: CASSLYIYGYTF

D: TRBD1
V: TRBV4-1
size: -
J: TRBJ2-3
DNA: TGCGCCAGCAGCCCAGGGACAGTTCCTAGCACAGATACGCAGTATTTT
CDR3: CASSPGTVPSTDTQYF

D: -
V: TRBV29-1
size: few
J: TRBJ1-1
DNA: TGCAGCGCCGCCAGCTGGGGACGGGCGAACACTGAAGCTTTCTTT
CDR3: CSAASWGRANTEAFF

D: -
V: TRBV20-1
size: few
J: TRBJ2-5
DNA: TGCAGTGCTAGTCCCAATTATTCAAAAGAGACCCAGTACTTC
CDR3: CSASPNYSKETQYF

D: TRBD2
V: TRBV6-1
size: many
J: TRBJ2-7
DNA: TGTGCCAGCGGACTAGCGTTGGGCGAGCAGTACTTC
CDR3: CASGLALGEQYF

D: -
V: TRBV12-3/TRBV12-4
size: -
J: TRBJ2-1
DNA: TGTGCCAGCAGTTTCGCGTGGGTTAGGTCCTACAATGAGCAGTTCTTC
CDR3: CASSFAWVRSYNEQFF

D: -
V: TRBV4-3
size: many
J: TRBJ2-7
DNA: TGCGCCAGCAGCCAAGGGACAGTCTCCTACGAGCAGTACTTC
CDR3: CASSQGTVSYEQYF